Listed here are 18 T cell receptor beta chains from one sample, sequenced in a study of T cells in Graves' hyperthyroidism and ophthalmopathy. The source material, RNA transcripts, was used to amplify TCR beta CDR3 regions. TCR CDR3 underwent first-round RT-PCR with the HTBI primer set. TCRdb re-analysed the multiplex PCR reads in MiXCR, keeping a single row per CDR3 protein. The data contain roughly 400,000 distinct CDR3 sequences, roughly an eighth of them singletons. The specimen sequenced was blood. These TCRs come from a middle-aged man with Graves' ophthalmopathy.

This clonotype was detected a few times. J is TRBJ2-5 and V is TRBV12-3 or TRBV12-4; D unclear. Trimming cost V 1 base and J 5 bases, with 11 bases left between them. The CDR3 runs 14 residues. This CDR3 is CASSLGPRRETQYF. CDR3 nucleotide sequence: TGTGCCAGCAGTTTAGGGCCTAGGCGTGAGACCCAGTACTTC.

This clonotype came up a few times. J is TRBJ2-2 and V is TRBV12-3 or TRBV12-4, with D perhaps TRBD1 (5 bases). The ends were cut back, 4 bases at V and 12 bases at J, with 12 bases in the middle. The CDR3 runs 12 residues. CDR3 DNA: TGTGCCAGCAGTTCTCAGGGTTGGAAGCTGTTTTTT. This codes for CASSSQGWKLFF.

Many counts were recorded for this clonotype. The chain is built from TRBV20-1 and TRBJ2-7; either TRBD1 or TRBD2 may fit D (7 bases each). Germline CDR1 DFQATT, CDR2 SNEGSKA (reference sequence). V dropped 6 bases and J dropped 12 bases, with 24 bases sitting between them. The CDR3 is made up of 13 amino acids. The chain's CDR3 is CSASTRGDRRPYF. The CDR3 region has the DNA TGCAGTGCGAGTACCCGGGGGGACAGAAGGCCGTACTTC.

This clonotype occurred many times. The chain has TRBV4-1 and TRBJ2-7; a weak D match, TRBD2 (5 bases). V lost 0 bases, J lost 3 bases, and 15 bases lay in between. Germline CDR1 is MGHRA and CDR2 is YSYEKL. The CDR3 sequence is 16 residues long. In DNA, the CDR3 is TGCGCCAGCAGCCAAGAAGTAAGGAGGCGGAACTACGAGCAGTACTTC. Translated, it gives CASSQEVRRRNYEQYF.

The sample holds a few counts of this clonotype. V gene TRBV7-2 combines with J gene TRBJ2-3; D is ambiguous. Trimming pared 1 base from V and 8 bases from J, leaving 10 bases between. CDR3 size: 13 residues. The germline V gene encodes CDR1 SGHTA and CDR2 FQGNSA. The CDR3 loop reads CASSLGWTLTQYF. The CDR3 DNA is TGTGCCAGCAGCTTAGGGTGGACGCTTACGCAGTATTTT.

This rearrangement joins TRBV7-8 to TRBJ2-1; D might be TRBD1 (6 bases). This CDR3 has 13 amino acids. Trimming shortened V by 0 bases and J by 14 bases, and 14 bases separated the two germline ends. Germline lookup yields CDR1 SGHVS and CDR2 FQNEAQ. This CDR3 is CASSLAFEGEEFF. Written as DNA, the CDR3 is TGTGCCAGCAGCTTAGCTTTTGAGGGGGAAGAGTTCTTC.

This clonotype has at least ten counts. The chain recombines TRBV29-1 with TRBJ1-1, with TRBD1 as a possible D gene (5 bases). The CDR3 totals 16 residues. Trimming shortened V by 0 bases and J by 6 bases, and 20 bases separated the two germline ends. Germline lookup yields CDR1 SQVTM and CDR2 ANQGSEA. The CDR3: CSVEDRGSGGMPEAFF. The DNA of the CDR3 is TGCAGCGTTGAAGATCGGGGTTCGGGGGGGATGCCTGAAGCTTTCTTT.

The V call is TRBV6-6, the J call TRBJ2-4, with D possibly matching TRBD1 (5 bases). V was pared by 2 bases and J by 0 bases, with 11 bases between. Germline-derived CDR1 and CDR2 are MNHNY and SVGAGI (reference sequence). There are 16 residues in the CDR3. The CDR3 reads CASSYRTKLAKNIQYF. CDR3 DNA: TGTGCCAGCAGTTACAGGACAAAGCTAGCCAAAAACATTCAGTACTTC.

This clonotype was detected ten times or more. The chain couples TRBV2 to TRBJ1-4; TRBD1 matches at 9 bases. Trimming cost V 8 bases and J 7 bases; bases outside gene matches: 8. Germline CDR1 SNHLY, CDR2 FYNNEI. The length of the CDR3 is 14 residues. The CDR3 bases are TGTGCCAGCGGAGGGGGACAGGGCAGTGAAAAACTGTTTTTT. It is translated as CASGGGQGSEKLFF.

The V gene is TRBV28, the J gene TRBJ2-7, with D possibly being TRBD2 (6 bases). V was clipped by 11 bases and J by 3 bases, with 11 bases between them. Germline values: CDR1 MDHEN, CDR2 SYDVKM. The CDR3 is made up of 11 amino acids. The CDR3 sequence is CACEGGYEQYF. CDR3 DNA sequence: TGTGCCTGTGAGGGAGGCTACGAGCAGTACTTC.

This clonotype was picked up many times. This rearrangement joins TRBV20-1 to TRBJ2-5, with 7 nucleotides matching TRBD1. This CDR3 comprises 14 residues. Germline values: CDR1 DFQATT, CDR2 SNEGSKA (reference sequence). Trimming removed 2 bases from V and 2 bases from J; junction bases left unmatched: 5. Here the CDR3 DNA reads TGCAGTGCTAGAAAACCGGGACAGCAAGAGACCCAGTACTTC. It translates to CSARKPGQQETQYF.

Turning to this clonotype: Mismatch with germline at one junction end may stem from a read error. This sequence joins TRBV4-2 and TRBJ2-1; TRBD2 is a possible D gene (6 bases). Germline V gene sequence: CDR1 LGHNA, CDR2 YNFKEQ. This CDR3 is built from 16 residues. The chain's CDR3 is CASSHVFGGRSNVQFF. CDR3 nucleotides: TGTGCCAGCAGCCACGTCTTCGGGGGTCGTTCCAATGTGCAGTTCTTC.

Comments on this clonotype: This may stem from a read error, because a much larger clone lies one nucleotide away. The chain carries TRBV5-5 and TRBJ1-1, with 7 positions matching TRBD1. Looked up from germline, CDR1 is SGHKS and CDR2 is YYEKEE (reference sequence). The CDR3 spans 15 residues. Trimming took 4 bases from V and 2 from J; bases not matched to a gene: 8. The CDR3 sequence is CASSISGTANTEAFF. The CDR3 DNA reads TGTGCCAGCAGCATATCGGGGACAGCCAACACTGAAGCTTTCTTT.

This clonotype was observed a handful of times. The chain recombines TRBV4-2 with TRBJ2-1, with TRBD2 identical over 10 bases. Trimming cost V 0 bases and J 9 bases; bases outside gene matches: 8. The CDR3 loop spans 16 amino acids. Germline CDR1 is LGHNA and CDR2 is YNFKEQ. The chain's CDR3 is CASSQESASGSVEQFF. The DNA for the CDR3 is TGTGCCAGCAGCCAAGAGAGTGCTAGCGGGAGTGTTGAGCAGTTCTTC.

This clonotype was counted a few times. The gene calls are TRBV27 and TRBJ2-7, with D perhaps TRBD2 (8 bases). Trimming removed 7 bases from V and 5 bases from J, with 27 bases in between. CDR1 is MNHEY and CDR2 is SMNVEV in the germline V gene (reference sequence). The CDR3 runs to 17 residues. This CDR3 is CASTGGRGRGSTNEQYF. Written as DNA, the CDR3 is TGTGCCAGCACGGGGGGGAGGGGGCGTGGGAGCACCAACGAGCAGTACTTC.

The V gene is TRBV28, the J gene TRBJ2-2; no reliable D call. V was shortened by 6 bases and J by 4 bases, with 9 bases between the two germline ends. Germline V gives CDR1 MDHEN, CDR2 SYDVKM. This CDR3 has 13 amino acids. In DNA, the CDR3 is TGTGCCAGCAGCAGACTGATCACCGGGGAGCTGTTTTTT. Protein: CASSRLITGELFF.

V usage is TRBV6-1 and J usage is TRBJ2-7; 7 bases are shared with TRBD1. Per germline, CDR1 MNHNS and CDR2 SASEGT. The V and J ends lost 5 bases and 0 bases, in that order; junction bases with no gene match: 7. CDR3 size: 15 residues. The CDR3 reads CASSLGQEYSYEQYF. CDR3 in DNA: TGTGCCAGCAGTCTAGGACAGGAGTACTCCTACGAGCAGTACTTC.

The chain has TRBV6-1 and TRBJ2-4, with D possibly called TRBD1 or TRBD2 (5 bases each). V lost 4 bases and J lost 0, with 22 bases in between. This CDR3 comprises 19 residues. Germline V lookup: CDR1 MNHNS, CDR2 SASEGT. The CDR3 reads CASSGRYFTRDLAKNIQYF. DNA for the CDR3: TGTGCCAGCAGTGGAAGGTACTTCACCAGGGACCTAGCCAAAAACATTCAGTACTTC.